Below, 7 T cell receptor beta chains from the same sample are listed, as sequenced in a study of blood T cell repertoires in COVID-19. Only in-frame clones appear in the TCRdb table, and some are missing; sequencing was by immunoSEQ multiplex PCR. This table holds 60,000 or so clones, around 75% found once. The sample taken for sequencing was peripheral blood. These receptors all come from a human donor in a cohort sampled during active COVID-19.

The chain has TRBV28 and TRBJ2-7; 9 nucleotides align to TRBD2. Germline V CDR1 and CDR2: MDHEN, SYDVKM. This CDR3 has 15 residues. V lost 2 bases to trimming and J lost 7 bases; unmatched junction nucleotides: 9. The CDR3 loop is CASSLRTSALGEQYF. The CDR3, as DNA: TGTGCCAGCAGTTTAAGGACTAGCGCCCTCGGGGAGCAGTACTTC.

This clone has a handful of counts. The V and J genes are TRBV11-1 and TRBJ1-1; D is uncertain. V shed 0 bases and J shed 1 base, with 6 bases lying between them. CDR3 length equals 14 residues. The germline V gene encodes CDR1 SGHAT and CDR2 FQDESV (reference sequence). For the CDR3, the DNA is TGTGCCAGCAGCTTAGCGAGGGCGAACACTGAAGCTTTCTTT. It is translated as CASSLARANTEAFF.

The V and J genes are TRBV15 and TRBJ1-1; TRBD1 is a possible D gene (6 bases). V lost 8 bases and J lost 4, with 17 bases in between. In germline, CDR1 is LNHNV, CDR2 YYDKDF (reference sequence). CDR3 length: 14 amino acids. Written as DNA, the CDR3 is TGTGCCACCGGTGAGGCAGGGGTAGTCACTGAAGCTTTCTTT. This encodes CATGEAGVVTEAFF.

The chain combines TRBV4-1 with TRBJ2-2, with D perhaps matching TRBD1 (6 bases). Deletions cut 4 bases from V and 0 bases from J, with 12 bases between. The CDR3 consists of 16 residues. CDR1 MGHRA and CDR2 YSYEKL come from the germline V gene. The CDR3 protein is CASSPEGHANTGELFF. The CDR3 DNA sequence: TGCGCCAGCAGCCCTGAGGGACATGCGAACACCGGGGAGCTGTTTTTT.

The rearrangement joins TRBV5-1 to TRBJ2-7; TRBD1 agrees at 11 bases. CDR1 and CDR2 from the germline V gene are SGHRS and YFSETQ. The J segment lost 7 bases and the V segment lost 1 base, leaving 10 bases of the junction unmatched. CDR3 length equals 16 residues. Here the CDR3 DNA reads TGCGCCAGCAGCTTGTACCCGGGACAGGGGGAGGAAGAGCAGTACTTC. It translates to CASSLYPGQGEEEQYF.

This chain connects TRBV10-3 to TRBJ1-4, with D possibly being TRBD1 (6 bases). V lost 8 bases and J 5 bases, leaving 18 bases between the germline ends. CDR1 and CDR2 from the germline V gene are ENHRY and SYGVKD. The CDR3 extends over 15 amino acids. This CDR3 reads CAIGGGGQPNEKLFF. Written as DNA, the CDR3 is TGTGCCATCGGCGGGGGTGGACAGCCGAATGAAAAACTGTTTTTT.

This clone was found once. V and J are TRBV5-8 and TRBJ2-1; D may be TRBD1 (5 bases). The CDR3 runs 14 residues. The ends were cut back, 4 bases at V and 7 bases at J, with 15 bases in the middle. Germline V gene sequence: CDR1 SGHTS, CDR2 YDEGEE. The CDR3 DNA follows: TGTGCCAGCAGCCTGGAATGGGGCAGGAATGAGCAGTTCTTC. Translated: CASSLEWGRNEQFF. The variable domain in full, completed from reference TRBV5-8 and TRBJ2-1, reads EAGVTQSPTHLIKTRGQQATLRCSPISGHTSVYWYQQALGLGLQFLLWYDEGEERNRGNFPPRFSGRQFPNYSSELNVNALELEDSALYLCASSLEWGRNEQFFGPGTRLTVL.